The T cell receptor (beta chain) under discussion was sequenced for a study of blood T cells in healthy people across ages. Study-level results: Roughly linear age-related decline in beta diversity appeared, significant by age 40. Higher diversity, along with more naive CD4+ cells, distinguished long-lived donors from aged donors.

Alongside a J-beta primer mix, a sample-barcoded 5' primer served in a second PCR lasting about 7 to 11 cycles. Each cDNA was tagged by a template-switch adaptor containing 12 random nucleotides. TCRdb passed the 5' RACE reads through MiXCR, listing each CDR3 protein once. The table includes 540,000 or so distinct CDR3 sequences, 25% to 30% detected once. CDR3 length equals 14 residues. Trimming removed 6 bases from V and 2 bases from J, with 14 bases in between. CDR1 and CDR2 (germline): DFQATT, SNEGSKA (reference sequence). Ranging in age from about 6 to 100, the donors were healthy Caucasian individuals from Russia. Points on this clonotype: Its antigen is currently unknown.

Sequencing was done on a sample of blood. The receptor comes from a woman aged 70 to 79 in good health. The chain couples TRBV20-1 to TRBJ1-5; D unclear. The CDR3 reads CSATTVGGNQPQHF. As DNA, the CDR3 is TGCAGTGCCACCACAGTTGGGGGCAATCAGCCCCAGCATTTT.